A selection of T cell receptor beta chains follows, all from one sample in a study of CD8+CD57+ T cells in acquired aplastic anemia. TCRdb re-derived calls from the reads in MiXCR, one entry per CDR3 protein. The sample yields about 150,000 distinct CDR3 sequences, about half seen once. Sequenced material: sorted CD4+, CD8+, or CD8+CD57+ T cells (not recorded which) from PBMCs. The receptors derive from a human donor with aplastic anemia. The CDR3 runs from the conserved cysteine through the conserved F or W. Fields, in order: CDR3 length, clone size, D gene, V gene, J gene, CDR3 DNA, CDR3 protein. The D gene is left open where the match is weak. Rows give clone size only sometimes, using once, few, many, or a class for an expanded clone.

len: 18; abundance: -; d_gene: TRBD1; v_gene: TRBV15; j_gene: TRBJ2-1; CDR3nt: TGTGCCACCAGCAGAGAGGGCGCGGGACAGGGAATAAGGAATGAGCAGTTCTTC; CDR3aa: CATSREGAGQGIRNEQFF
len: 16; abundance: many; d_gene: TRBD2; v_gene: TRBV7-2; j_gene: TRBJ2-1; CDR3nt: TGTGCCAGCAGCTTAAGGGGTAGCGGGGACTACAATGAGCAGTTCTTC; CDR3aa: CASSLRGSGDYNEQFF
len: 15; abundance: -; d_gene: -; v_gene: TRBV2; j_gene: TRBJ1-6; CDR3nt: TGTGCCAGCAGTGGAGGGACAACACGAGATTCACCCCTCCACTTT; CDR3aa: CASSGGTTRDSPLHF
len: 15; abundance: many; d_gene: TRBD1; v_gene: TRBV10-3; j_gene: TRBJ2-2; CDR3nt: TGTGCCACCGCCCTCGACAGGGGGAACACCGGGGAGCTGTTTTTT; CDR3aa: CATALDRGNTGELFF
len: 14; abundance: -; d_gene: TRBD1; v_gene: TRBV9; j_gene: TRBJ1-5; CDR3nt: TGTGCCAGCAGCGGTAGACAGGGTAATCAGCCCCAGCATTTT; CDR3aa: CASSGRQGNQPQHF
len: 18; abundance: many; d_gene: TRBD2; v_gene: TRBV9; j_gene: TRBJ2-2; CDR3nt: TGTGCCAGCAGCGTAGAACTAGCGGGAGCCTTGGGCACCGGGGAGCTGTTTTTT; CDR3aa: CASSVELAGALGTGELFF
len: 16; abundance: -; d_gene: TRBD2; v_gene: TRBV5-4; j_gene: TRBJ2-1; CDR3nt: TGTGCCAGCAGCAGTGGACTAGCGGGAAAGGAGAATGAGCAGTTCTTC; CDR3aa: CASSSGLAGKENEQFF
len: 11; abundance: -; d_gene: -; v_gene: TRBV20-1; j_gene: TRBJ1-1; CDR3nt: TGCAGGGGTACAGGGTCGGCTGAAGCTTTCTTT; CDR3aa: CRGTGSAEAFF
len: 13; abundance: once; d_gene: -; v_gene: TRBV24-1; j_gene: TRBJ1-1; CDR3nt: TGTGCCACCAGTGATATGGGAATCACTGAAGCTTTCTTT; CDR3aa: CATSDMGITEAFF
len: 15; abundance: many; d_gene: -; v_gene: TRBV4-2; j_gene: TRBJ1-2; CDR3nt: TGTGCCAGCAGCCGAGTGGGCCAGGACGGCTATGGCTACACCTTC; CDR3aa: CASSRVGQDGYGYTF
len: 16; abundance: many; d_gene: -; v_gene: TRBV14; j_gene: TRBJ2-5; CDR3nt: TGTGCCAGCAGCCAATACACTAGATCCACCCAAGAGACCCAGTACTTC; CDR3aa: CASSQYTRSTQETQYF
len: 14; abundance: -; d_gene: TRBD1; v_gene: TRBV9; j_gene: TRBJ2-1; CDR3nt: TGTGCCAGCAGCCCCCGGGACAGGGGACATGAGCAGTTCTTC; CDR3aa: CASSPRDRGHEQFF
len: 15; abundance: many; d_gene: -; v_gene: TRBV6-2/TRBV6-3; j_gene: TRBJ1-5; CDR3nt: TGTGCCAGCACCCTGGACGGTGGTGGCAATCAGCCCCAGCATTTT; CDR3aa: CASTLDGGGNQPQHF
len: 16; abundance: many; d_gene: TRBD1; v_gene: TRBV20-1; j_gene: TRBJ1-2; CDR3nt: TGCAGTGCTAGAGACCTTTCGACAGGGTTGAACTATGGCTACACCTTC; CDR3aa: CSARDLSTGLNYGYTF
len: 15; abundance: many; d_gene: TRBD2; v_gene: TRBV10-3; j_gene: TRBJ2-1; CDR3nt: TGTGCCATCAGTGAGCCAGCGGGGACCTACAATGAGCAGTTCTTC; CDR3aa: CAISEPAGTYNEQFF
len: 15; abundance: -; d_gene: TRBD1; v_gene: TRBV7-8; j_gene: TRBJ2-1; CDR3nt: TGTGCCAGCAGCAATCGGGACAGGGAAGTCAATGAGCAGTTCTTC; CDR3aa: CASSNRDREVNEQFF